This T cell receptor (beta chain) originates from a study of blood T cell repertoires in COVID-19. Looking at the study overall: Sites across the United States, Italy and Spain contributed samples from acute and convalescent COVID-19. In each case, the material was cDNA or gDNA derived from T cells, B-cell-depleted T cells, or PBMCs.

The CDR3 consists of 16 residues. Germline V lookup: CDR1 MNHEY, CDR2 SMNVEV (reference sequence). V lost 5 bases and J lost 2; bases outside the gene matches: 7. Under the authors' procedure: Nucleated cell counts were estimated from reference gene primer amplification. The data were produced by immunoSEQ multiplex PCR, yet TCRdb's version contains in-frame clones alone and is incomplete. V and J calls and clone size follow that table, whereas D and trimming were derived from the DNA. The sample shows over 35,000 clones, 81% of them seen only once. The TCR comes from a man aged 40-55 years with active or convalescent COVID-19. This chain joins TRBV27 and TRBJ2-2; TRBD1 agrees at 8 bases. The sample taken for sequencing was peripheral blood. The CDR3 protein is CASSRTGTGNTGELFF. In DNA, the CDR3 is TGTGCCAGCAGTAGGACAGGGACGGGTAACACCGGGGAGCTGTTTTTT.